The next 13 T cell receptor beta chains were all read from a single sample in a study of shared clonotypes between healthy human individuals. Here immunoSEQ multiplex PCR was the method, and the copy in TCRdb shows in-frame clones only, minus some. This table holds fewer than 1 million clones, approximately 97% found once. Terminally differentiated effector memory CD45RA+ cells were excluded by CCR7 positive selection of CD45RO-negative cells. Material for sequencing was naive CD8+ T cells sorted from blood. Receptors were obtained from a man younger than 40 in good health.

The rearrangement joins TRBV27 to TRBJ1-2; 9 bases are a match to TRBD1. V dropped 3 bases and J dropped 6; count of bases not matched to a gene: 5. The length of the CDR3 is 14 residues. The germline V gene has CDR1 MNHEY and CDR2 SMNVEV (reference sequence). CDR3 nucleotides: TGTGCCAGCAGTTTCTATAGGACAGGGGATGGCTACACCTTC. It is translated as CASSFYRTGDGYTF.

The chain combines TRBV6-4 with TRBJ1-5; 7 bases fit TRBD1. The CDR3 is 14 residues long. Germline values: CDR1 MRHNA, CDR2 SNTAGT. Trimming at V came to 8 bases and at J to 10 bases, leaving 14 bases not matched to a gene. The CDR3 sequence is CASPTGPTHEPQHF. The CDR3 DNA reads TGTGCCAGCCCGACAGGGCCCACGCATGAACCCCAGCATTTT.

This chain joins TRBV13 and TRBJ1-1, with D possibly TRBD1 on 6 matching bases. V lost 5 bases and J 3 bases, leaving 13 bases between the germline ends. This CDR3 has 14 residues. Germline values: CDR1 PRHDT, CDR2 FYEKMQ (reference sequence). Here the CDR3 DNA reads TGTGCCAGCAGCCCGGGACAATACTACACTGAAGCTTTCTTT. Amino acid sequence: CASSPGQYYTEAFF.

The DNA for the CDR3 is TGTGCCAGCAGTTGGGGCATTGGAGCACCCTATGGCTACACCTTC. It specifies CASSWGIGAPYGYTF. V usage is TRBV6-5 and J usage is TRBJ1-2; D is perhaps TRBD1 (5 bases). Germline V CDR1 and CDR2: MNHEY, SVGAGI. The CDR3 is 15 amino acids. V was clipped by 4 bases and J by 4 bases, with 16 bases between them.

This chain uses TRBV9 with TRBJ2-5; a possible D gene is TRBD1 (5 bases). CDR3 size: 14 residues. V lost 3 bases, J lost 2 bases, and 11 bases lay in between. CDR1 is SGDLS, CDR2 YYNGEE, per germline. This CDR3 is CASSAERGQETQYF. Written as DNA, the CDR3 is TGTGCCAGCAGCGCGGAAAGGGGACAAGAGACCCAGTACTTC.

In DNA, the CDR3 is TGTGCCAGCACCCCTTCCCCGGAGTATGGCGAGCAGTACTTC. The encoded protein is CASTPSPEYGEQYF. V gene TRBV7-8 combines with J gene TRBJ2-7; D is ambiguous. Germline V gene data show CDR1 as SGHVS and CDR2 as FQNEAQ. The CDR3 extends over 14 amino acids. Trimming took off 7 bases at V and 6 bases at J, with 19 bases between the two ends.

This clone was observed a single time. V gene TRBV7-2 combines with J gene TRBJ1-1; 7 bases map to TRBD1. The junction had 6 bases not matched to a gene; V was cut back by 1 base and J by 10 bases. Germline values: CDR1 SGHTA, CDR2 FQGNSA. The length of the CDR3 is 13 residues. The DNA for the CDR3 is TGTGCCAGCAGCTTAGGCGGGGCAGGGGGAGCTTTCTTT. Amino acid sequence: CASSLGGAGGAFF.

CDR3 sequence: CASMAPLGIGTEAFF. In nucleotides, the CDR3 is TGTGCCAGCATGGCCCCCCTGGGAATTGGGACTGAAGCTTTCTTT. J is TRBJ1-1 and V is TRBV28; D is undetermined. The V end was cut by 7 bases, the J end by 5 bases, with 20 bases between. This CDR3 has 15 residues. The germline V gene has CDR1 MDHEN and CDR2 SYDVKM.

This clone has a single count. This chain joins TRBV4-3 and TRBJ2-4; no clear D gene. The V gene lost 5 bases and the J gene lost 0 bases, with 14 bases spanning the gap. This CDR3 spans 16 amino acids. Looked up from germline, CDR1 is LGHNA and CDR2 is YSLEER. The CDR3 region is CASSVTEYRAKNIQYF. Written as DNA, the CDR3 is TGCGCCAGCAGCGTTACAGAGTACCGAGCCAAAAACATTCAGTACTTC.

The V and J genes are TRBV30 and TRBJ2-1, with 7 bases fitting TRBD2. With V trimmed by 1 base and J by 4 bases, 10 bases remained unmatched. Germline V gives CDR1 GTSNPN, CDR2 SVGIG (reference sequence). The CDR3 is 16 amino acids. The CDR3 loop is CAWSAIRREFYNEQFF. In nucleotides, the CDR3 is TGTGCCTGGAGTGCGATTCGGCGGGAGTTTTACAATGAGCAGTTCTTC.

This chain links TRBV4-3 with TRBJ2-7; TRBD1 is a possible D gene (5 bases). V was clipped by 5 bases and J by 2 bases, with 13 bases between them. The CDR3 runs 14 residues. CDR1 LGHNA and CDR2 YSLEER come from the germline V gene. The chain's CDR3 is CASSAAAGTYEQYF. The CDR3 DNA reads TGCGCCAGCAGCGCCGCCGCAGGGACCTACGAGCAGTACTTC.

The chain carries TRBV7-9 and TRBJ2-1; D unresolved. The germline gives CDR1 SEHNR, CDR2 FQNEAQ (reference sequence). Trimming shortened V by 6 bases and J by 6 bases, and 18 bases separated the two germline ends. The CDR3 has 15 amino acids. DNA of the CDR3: TGTGCCAGCAGTTTCGTAGGAAGGACGGCCAATGAGCAGTTCTTC. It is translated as CASSFVGRTANEQFF. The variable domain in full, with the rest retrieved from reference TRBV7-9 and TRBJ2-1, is DTGVSQNPRHKITKRGQNVTFRCDPISEHNRLYWYRQTLGQGPEFLTYFQNEAQLEKSRLLSDRFSAERPKGSFSTLEIQRTEQGDSAMYLCASSFVGRTANEQFFGPGTRLTVL.

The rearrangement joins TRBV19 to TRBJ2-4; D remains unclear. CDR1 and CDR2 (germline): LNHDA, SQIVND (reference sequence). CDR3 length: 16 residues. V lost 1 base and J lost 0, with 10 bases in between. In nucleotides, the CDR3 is TGTGCCAGTAGTATAGGACAAGGGCTAGCCAAAAACATTCAGTACTTC. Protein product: CASSIGQGLAKNIQYF.